The 26 T cell receptor beta chains below all came from one sample that was sequenced in a study of control samples from healthy donors and cancer patients (dated by TCRdb to about 2020). Library generation was performed with the immunoSEQ multiplex PCR assay. In its TCRdb copy, this immuneACCESS table keeps in-frame sequences only and misses some clones. Where compared with another copy, unresolved V genes explain less than half of these, and the others have no known cause. This sample is represented by approximately 100,000 clones; approximately 81% of them were singletons. More than 2% of the sample comes from the top ten. The sequencing input was blood. The origin of the receptors is a woman aged 40 to 50 in good health.

CDR3 loop: CASSSSGTGIDEQYF. CDR3 DNA sequence: TGTGCCAGCAGTTCCTCCGGGACAGGGATCGACGAGCAGTACTTC. The V call is TRBV6-5, the J call TRBJ2-7, with 9 bases fitting TRBD1. There are 15 residues in the CDR3. CDR1 is MNHEY and CDR2 is SVGAGI in the germline V gene. The J segment lost 5 bases and the V segment lost 4 bases, leaving 9 bases of the junction unmatched.

DNA of the CDR3: TGTGCCACTCGGGACTCCCGGGACACCGGGGAGCTGTTTTTT. Translation: CATRDSRDTGELFF. The rearrangement links TRBV2 to TRBJ2-2; TRBD2 is a possible D gene (6 bases). Germline-derived CDR1 and CDR2 are SNHLY and FYNNEI. The germline V and J ends were trimmed by 10 bases and 3 bases, with 15 bases remaining between them. The CDR3 is 14 residues long.

This chain connects TRBV10-1 to TRBJ1-1; possible D gene TRBD1, 5 bases. Germline CDR1 reads WNHNN; CDR2 reads SYGVQD (reference sequence). V dropped 9 bases and J dropped 1 base, with 9 bases sitting between them. This CDR3 has 12 amino acids. The CDR3 is CASWGPNTEAFF. CDR3 coding DNA: TGCGCCAGTTGGGGCCCGAACACTGAAGCTTTCTTT.

This sequence joins TRBV7-2 and TRBJ1-1; D is perhaps TRBD1 (5 bases). Germline CDR1 reads SGHTA; CDR2 reads FQGNSA. V was cut by 1 base and J by 10 bases, with 13 bases left in between. The length of the CDR3 is 13 residues. The CDR3 sequence is CASSLDPGRRAFF. CDR3 DNA sequence: TGTGCCAGCAGCTTAGATCCGGGGCGGCGAGCTTTCTTT.

This chain links TRBV6-1 with TRBJ1-5; 9 nucleotides align to TRBD1. Germline CDR1 is MNHNS and CDR2 is SASEGT. The V segment lost 4 bases and the J segment 0 bases; nucleotides outside the gene matches: 10. This CDR3 contains 18 residues. CDR3: CASSGMTGGEGSNQPQHF. DNA of the CDR3: TGTGCCAGCAGTGGAATGACAGGGGGTGAAGGTAGCAATCAGCCCCAGCATTTT.

This clone was recorded once. This chain connects TRBV27 to TRBJ1-6; possible D gene TRBD1, 5 bases. CDR3 length: 22 amino acids. The V end lost 5 bases, the J end lost 0 bases, and 29 bases lay between the germline ends. Germline CDR1 MNHEY, CDR2 SMNVEV (reference sequence). The CDR3 DNA reads as TGTGCCAGCAGTCCCCAATTGACCCGCGGGACCCGTAGGAGCTCCTATAATTCACCCCTCCACTTT. As protein: CASSPQLTRGTRRSSYNSPLHF.

This clone was observed once. This chain connects TRBV6-5 to TRBJ1-1; TRBD1 is a possible D gene (6 bases). The germline V gene has CDR1 MNHEY and CDR2 SVGAGI. The CDR3 length is 13 residues. Trimming stripped 6 bases from V and 0 bases from J, with 8 bases between. The CDR3 reads CASRGQMNTEAFF. As DNA, the CDR3 is TGTGCCAGCAGAGGACAGATGAACACTGAAGCTTTCTTT.

This sequence joins TRBV28 and TRBJ1-2; no reliable D call. The CDR3 runs to 13 residues. V lost 7 bases, J lost 1 base, and 10 bases lay in between. From germline, CDR1 is MDHEN and CDR2 SYDVKM. The CDR3 DNA sequence: TGTGCCAGCAACACGGTTCATAACTATGGCTACACCTTC. Its translation is CASNTVHNYGYTF.

The chain has TRBV2 and TRBJ1-6; TRBD1 agrees at 8 bases. Per the germline V gene, CDR1 is SNHLY and CDR2 is FYNNEI. This CDR3 comprises 16 residues. J lost 5 bases, V lost 6 bases, and 9 bases had no gene match. Written as DNA, the CDR3 is TGTGCCAGCAGAGCGGGACAGGCGACGAATAATTCACCCCTCCACTTT. Amino acids: CASRAGQATNNSPLHF. Supplemented by reference TRBV2 and TRBJ1-6, the full variable domain reads EPEVTQTPSHQVTQMGQEVILRCVPISNHLYFYWYRQILGQKVEFLVSFYNNEISEKSEIFDDQFSVERPDGSNFTLKIRSTKLEDSAMYFCASRAGQATNNSPLHFGNGTRLTVT.

This clone was picked up a small number of times. DNA of the CDR3: TGTGCCAGCAGCCTACCTCAAAGCTCCTATAATTCACCCCTCCACTTT. Amino acid sequence: CASSLPQSSYNSPLHF. This chain links TRBV5-4 with TRBJ1-6, with no clear D. The V end lost 4 bases, the J end lost 0 bases, and 11 bases lay between the germline ends. The CDR3 consists of 16 residues. Looked up from germline, CDR1 is SGHNT and CDR2 is YYREEE (reference sequence).

The gene calls are TRBV4-3 and TRBJ2-2; no clear D gene. This CDR3 contains 15 residues. The V end was cut by 0 bases, the J end by 3 bases, with 8 bases between. CDR1 is LGHNA, CDR2 YSLEER, per germline. CDR3 sequence (DNA): TGCGCCAGCAGCCAAGAGGTCAGCTACACCGGGGAGCTGTTTTTT. Protein product: CASSQEVSYTGELFF.

The V call is TRBV5-4, the J call TRBJ1-1; the match to TRBD1 covers 8 bases. J was trimmed by 5 bases and V by 4 bases; bases with no gene match: 10. This CDR3 has 15 amino acids. Germline CDR1 and CDR2: SGHNT and YYREEE (reference sequence). The CDR3 protein is CASSGGQGRMTEAFF. The CDR3 bases are TGTGCCAGCAGCGGCGGACAGGGAAGGATGACTGAAGCTTTCTTT. The whole variable domain, remainder taken from reference TRBV5-4 and TRBJ1-1, is ETGVTQSPTHLIKTRGQQVTLRCSSQSGHNTVSWYQQALGQGPQFIFQYYREEENGRGNFPPRFSGLQFPNYSSELNVNALELDDSALYLCASSGGQGRMTEAFFGQGTRLTVV.

In regard to this clone: The junction and the germline gene differ at one end; a read error may be behind it. The rearrangement uses TRBV6-2 or TRBV6-3 and TRBJ2-7; 8 bases map to TRBD1. Germline V gene lookup returns CDR1 MNHEY and CDR2 SVGEGT. The CDR3 loop spans 11 amino acids. CDR3 in amino acids: CASSYGQGMNF. The DNA for the CDR3 is TGTGCCAGCAGTTACGGACAGGGAATGAACTTC.

V is TRBV2 and J is TRBJ1-3, with TRBD1 matching over 9 bases. V dropped 6 bases and J dropped 1; count of bases not matched to a gene: 10. The germline V gene has CDR1 SNHLY and CDR2 FYNNEI. This CDR3 is built from 17 residues. The CDR3 here is CASRRTGVVWSGNTIYF. The DNA for the CDR3 is TGTGCCAGCAGACGGACAGGGGTTGTGTGGTCTGGAAACACCATATATTTT.

V usage is TRBV5-5 and J usage is TRBJ2-2; no definite D call. The germline CDR1 and CDR2 sequences are SGHKS and YYEKEE (reference sequence). This CDR3 region has 16 residues. V gave up 2 bases and J gave up 6 bases, with 17 bases separating them. In DNA form, the CDR3 reads TGTGCCAGCAGCTTTTTCGGTGGGATTGGAGCCGGGGAGCTGTTTTTT. Translation: CASSFFGGIGAGELFF.

This rearrangement joins TRBV24-1 to TRBJ2-5, with 11 bases that match TRBD2. Germline CDR1 is KGHDR and CDR2 is SFDVKD. The CDR3 covers 15 residues. Trimming removed 3 bases from V and 7 bases from J; junction bases left unmatched: 6. The CDR3 spells CATSDTNSGGGTQYF. As DNA, the CDR3 is TGTGCCACCAGTGATACCAATAGCGGGGGGGGGACCCAGTACTTC.

The chain is built from TRBV4-1 and TRBJ2-3; 11 bases are shared with TRBD2. The ends lost 5 bases at V and 0 bases at J; junction bases unmatched: 10. This CDR3 region has 18 residues. Germline assignment: CDR1 MGHRA and CDR2 YSYEKL. The CDR3 bases are TGCGCCAGCAGCAAAAATCTAGCGGGGGGCACCAGCACAGATACGCAGTATTTT. This encodes CASSKNLAGGTSTDTQYF.

The chain is built from TRBV3-1 (or the pseudogene TRBV3-2) and TRBJ1-3; D uncertain. The CDR3 consists of 13 residues. V was clipped by 2 bases and J by 4 bases, with 6 bases between them. Germline V lookup: CDR1 LGHDT, CDR2 YNNKEL (reference sequence). The chain's CDR3 is CASSQLRGNTIYF. The CDR3 DNA is TGTGCCAGCAGCCAATTGAGGGGAAACACCATATATTTT.

This clone appeared a few times. The rearrangement joins TRBV10-3 to TRBJ2-3; D remains unclear. Germline CDR1 and CDR2: ENHRY and SYGVKD. This CDR3 contains 14 residues. V dropped 0 bases and J dropped 5 bases, with 9 bases sitting between them. The CDR3: CAISESDQEDTQYF. The CDR3 DNA follows: TGTGCCATCAGTGAGTCTGATCAGGAAGATACGCAGTATTTT.

The chain carries TRBV18 and TRBJ1-1; weak D call: TRBD1 (5 bases). Between the trimmed V and J ends, which lost 5 bases and 0 bases, there was a span of 13 bases. CDR1 is KGHSH, CDR2 LQKENI, per germline. This CDR3 has 15 residues. The CDR3 region has the DNA TGTGCCAGCTCAGATCAGACAGACATGAACACTGAAGCTTTCTTT. As protein: CASSDQTDMNTEAFF.

The rearrangement uses TRBV30 and TRBJ2-2; no definite D call. CDR3 length equals 12 residues. Germline CDR1 reads GTSNPN; CDR2 reads SVGIG (reference sequence). With 1 base removed from V and 7 bases from J, the gap between germline ends came to 7 bases. CDR3 amino acids: CAWSAQHGELFF. The CDR3 DNA is TGTGCCTGGAGTGCACAGCACGGGGAGCTGTTTTTT.

This chain links TRBV12-3 or TRBV12-4 with TRBJ1-2; 9 positions agree with TRBD1. The CDR3 is 13 residues long. Unmatched junction bases numbered 4, after V lost 5 bases and J lost 6 bases. CDR3 in DNA: TGTGCCAGCAGTCTACAGGGGGCTGATGGCTACACCTTC. It is translated as CASSLQGADGYTF.

This chain links TRBV20-1 with TRBJ2-7; D is ambiguous. The CDR3 has 10 amino acids. V was shortened by 3 bases and J by 7 bases, with 7 bases between the two germline ends. Germline V CDR1 and CDR2: DFQATT, SNEGSKA (reference sequence). CDR3 nucleotide sequence: TGCAGTGCTAGTCTAGGGGAGCAGTACTTC. It translates to CSASLGEQYF.

This rearrangement joins TRBV5-1 to TRBJ1-4; a possible D gene is TRBD1 (6 bases). The V gene's germline CDR1 is SGHRS and CDR2 YFSETQ. Trimming shortened V by 4 bases and J by 0 bases, and 10 bases separated the two germline ends. The CDR3 covers 15 residues. CDR3 loop: CASSAGVTTNEKLFF. The CDR3 nucleotides read TGCGCCAGCAGCGCAGGGGTTACAACTAATGAAAAACTGTTTTTT.

This sequence joins TRBV9 and TRBJ2-2; D is undetermined. Germline CDR1 SGDLS, CDR2 YYNGEE. The CDR3 is made up of 16 amino acids. V lost 2 bases and J lost 0, with 11 bases in between. DNA of the CDR3: TGTGCCAGCAGCGTTTCGGGCAATTCGAACACCGGGGAGCTGTTTTTT. Its protein product is CASSVSGNSNTGELFF. The whole variable domain, remainder taken from reference TRBV9 and TRBJ2-2, is DSGVTQTPKHLITATGQRVTLRCSPRSGDLSVYWYQQSLDQGLQFLIQYYNGEERAKGNILERFSAQQFPDLHSELNLSSLELGDSALYFCASSVSGNSNTGELFFGEGSRLTVL.

This chain links TRBV27 with TRBJ2-7; TRBD2 is a possible D gene (6 bases). The CDR3 runs 15 residues. Germline CDR1 reads MNHEY; CDR2 reads SMNVEV (reference sequence). The ends were cut back, 3 bases at V and 3 bases at J, with 15 bases in the middle. The CDR3 sequence: CASSLGGSGSYEQYF. The CDR3 nucleotides are TGTGCCAGCAGTTTGGGGGGATCAGGTAGCTACGAGCAGTACTTC.